This TCR beta chain was sequenced during a study of human T cells and chemical hapten exposure. Study overall: TCR yields differed between samples (mainly from small differences in pooled library volume).

This clonotype was counted at least ten times. Its antigen is unknown. Total RNA was isolated from unfractionated whole blood. Individual cDNA molecules had unique molecular identifiers attached to them by the library. Original analysis: The number of TCRs in each sample had a median of about 95,000 and spanned about 23,224 to 700,000. From the 5' RACE reads, TCRdb called clonotypes with MiXCR, one entry per CDR3 protein. TCRdb, not the original authors, processed these V and J calls. Found here are about 80,000 distinct CDR3 sequences, 7.7% of them singletons; the top ten hold 2% to 2.5%. Study conclusions and caveats: DPC sensitization did not alter TCRs above 1 in 1000 frequency.

The V end was cut by 4 bases, the J end by 6 bases, with 7 bases between. The CDR3 extends over 12 amino acids. The chain employs TRBV12-3 or TRBV12-4 and TRBJ2-4; D tentatively fits TRBD1 or TRBD2 (5 bases each). The receptor was derived from a male donor in good health. CDR3 loop: CASSSGTNIQYF. In nucleotides, the CDR3 is TGTGCCAGCAGTTCCGGGACAAACATTCAGTACTTC.